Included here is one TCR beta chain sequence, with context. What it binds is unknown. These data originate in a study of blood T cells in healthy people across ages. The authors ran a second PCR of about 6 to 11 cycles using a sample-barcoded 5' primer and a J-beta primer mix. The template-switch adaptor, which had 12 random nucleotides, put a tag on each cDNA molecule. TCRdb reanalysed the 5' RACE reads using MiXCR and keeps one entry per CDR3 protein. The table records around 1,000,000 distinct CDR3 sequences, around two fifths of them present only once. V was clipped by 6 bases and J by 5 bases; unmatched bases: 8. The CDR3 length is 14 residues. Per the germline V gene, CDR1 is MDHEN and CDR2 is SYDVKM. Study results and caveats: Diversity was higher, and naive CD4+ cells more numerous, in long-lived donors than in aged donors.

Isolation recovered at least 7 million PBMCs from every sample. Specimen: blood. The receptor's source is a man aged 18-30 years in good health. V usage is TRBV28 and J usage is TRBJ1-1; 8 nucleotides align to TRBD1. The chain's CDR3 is CASRSQGAGTEAFF. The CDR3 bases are TGTGCCAGCAGGAGTCAGGGGGCTGGGACTGAAGCTTTCTTT.